Below, 2 T cell receptor beta chains from the same sample are listed, as sequenced in a study of neurological immune-mediated disorders. TCRdb reprocessed the 5' RACE reads via MiXCR and lists one record per CDR3 protein. The repertoire holds over 45,000 distinct CDR3 sequences, with 5.8% as singletons. Sample: CD4+ T cells from blood. These receptors originate from a woman under 30 with multiple sclerosis.

Ten or more counts support this clonotype. The chain is built from TRBV20-1 and TRBJ1-1; unclear D gene. The CDR3 consists of 12 residues. Deletions cut 3 bases from V and 2 bases from J, with 7 bases between. Germline CDR1 is DFQATT and CDR2 is SNEGSKA (reference sequence). The CDR3 spells CSASRVNTEAFF. CDR3 in DNA: TGCAGTGCTAGTCGGGTAAACACTGAAGCTTTCTTT.

This clonotype showed up many times. This sequence joins TRBV5-1 and TRBJ2-3, with D perhaps matching TRBD2 (6 bases). The CDR3 totals 15 residues. The germline V gene has CDR1 SGHRS and CDR2 YFSETQ. Trimming removed 2 bases from V and 6 bases from J, with 16 bases in between. As DNA, the CDR3 is TGCGCCAGCAGCTTTGGGACTTCCCGTGGGGATACGCAGTATTTT. It translates to CASSFGTSRGDTQYF. The complete variable domain, with remaining parts taken from reference TRBV5-1 and TRBJ2-3, reads KAGVTQTPRYLIKTRGQQVTLSCSPISGHRSVSWYQQTPGQGLQFLFEYFSETQRNKGNFPGRFSGRQFSNSRSEMNVSTLELGDSALYLCASSFGTSRGDTQYFGPGTRLTVL.